This T cell receptor (beta chain) was profiled in a study of cytomegalovirus exposure and HLA in healthy donors. Trimming removed 8 bases at V and 0 bases at J, with 14 bases between. The CDR3 sequence is 15 residues long. Germline V gene lookup returns CDR1 LNHDA and CDR2 SQIVND (reference sequence). PCR used 60 Vbeta primers and 13 Jbeta primers. The table came from immunoSEQ multiplex PCR; TCRdb's copy has only in-frame clones and leaves some out. Altogether some 140,000 clones are present, about 77% being singletons, with the ten largest covering 1.1% to 1.5%. Input material: PBMCs. The chain couples TRBV19 to TRBJ1-3; no reliable D call. This TCR was recovered from a woman in her thirties or forties in good health and CMV-seronegative. CDR3: CASQVTAFSGNTIYF. DNA for the CDR3: TGTGCCAGTCAAGTAACAGCCTTCTCTGGAAACACCATATATTTT.